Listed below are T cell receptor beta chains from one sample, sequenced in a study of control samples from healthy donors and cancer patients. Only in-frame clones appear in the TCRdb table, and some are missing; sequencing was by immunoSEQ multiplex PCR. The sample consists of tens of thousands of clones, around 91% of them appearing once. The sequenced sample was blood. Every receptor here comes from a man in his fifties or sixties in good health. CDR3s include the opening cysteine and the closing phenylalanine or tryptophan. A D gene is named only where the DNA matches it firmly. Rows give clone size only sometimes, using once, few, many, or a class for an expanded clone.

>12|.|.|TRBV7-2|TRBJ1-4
TGTGCCAGCAGAGGCTTAACAGGAGATCTGTTTTTT
CASRGLTGDLFF
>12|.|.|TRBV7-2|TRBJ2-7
TGTGCCAGCAGCATCCCTAAGGGCGAGCAGTACTTC
CASSIPKGEQYF
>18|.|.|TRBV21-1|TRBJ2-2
TGTGCCAGCAGCACCCTCACGGAGGGGCTTCGAGATAACCGGGGAGCTGTTTTT
CASSTLTEGLRDNRGAVF
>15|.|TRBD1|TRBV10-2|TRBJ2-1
TGCGCCAGCAGCTTCACAGGGGACTCCTACAATGAGCAGTTCTTC
CASSFTGDSYNEQFF
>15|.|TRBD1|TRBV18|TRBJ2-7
TGTGCCAGCTCGTTAACAGGGGGTCGGAAGTACGAGCAGTACTTC
CASSLTGGRKYEQYF
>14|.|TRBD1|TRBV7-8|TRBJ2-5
TGTGCCAGCAGCTTACAGGGGGCGCGTAAGACCCAGTACTTC
CASSLQGARKTQYF
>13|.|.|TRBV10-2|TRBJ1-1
TGCGCCAGCAGTGTGGGGATGAACACTGAAGCTTTCTTT
CASSVGMNTEAFF
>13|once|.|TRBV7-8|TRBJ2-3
TGTGCCAGCAGTCTAAACGGTCCGGGTACGCAGTATTTT
CASSLNGPGTQYF
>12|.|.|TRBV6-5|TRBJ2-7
TGTGCCAGCAGTTCGATTGGGGGGCGACAGTACTTC
CASSSIGGRQYF
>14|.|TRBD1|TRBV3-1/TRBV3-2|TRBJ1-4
TGTGCCAGCACCACAGGGGTAGGGTATGAAAAACTGTTTTTT
CASTTGVGYEKLFF
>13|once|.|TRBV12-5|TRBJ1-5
TGTGCTAGTGGTTTGGCACAAATTCAGCCCCAGCATTTT
CASGLAQIQPQHF
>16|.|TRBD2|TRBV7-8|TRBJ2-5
TGTGCCAGCAGCTTAGGGGGGAGGGCGCAAGGAGAGACCCAGTACTTC
CASSLGGRAQGETQYF
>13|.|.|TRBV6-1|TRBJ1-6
TGTGCCAGCAGTGACACTTTGAAGACACCCCTCCACTTT
CASSDTLKTPLHF
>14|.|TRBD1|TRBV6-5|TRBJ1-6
TGTGCCAGTCGGGGGACAGGGAGGAATTCACCCCTCCACTTT
CASRGTGRNSPLHF
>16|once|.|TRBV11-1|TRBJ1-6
TGTGCCAGCAGCTTACGACCGGGACCGAATAATTCACCCCTCCACTTT
CASSLRPGPNNSPLHF
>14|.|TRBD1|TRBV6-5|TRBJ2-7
TGTGCCAGCAGTTTCGAGACAGGGTGGAACGAGCAGTACTTC
CASSFETGWNEQYF
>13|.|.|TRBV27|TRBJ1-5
TGTGCCAGCAGGCCAGACAGAATTCAGCCCCAGCATTTT
CASRPDRIQPQHF
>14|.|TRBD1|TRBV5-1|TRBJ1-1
TGCGCCAGCAGCTTCGACAGGGACTCCACTGAAGCTTTCTTT
CASSFDRDSTEAFF
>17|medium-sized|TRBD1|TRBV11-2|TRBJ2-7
TGTGCCAGCAGCTTAGAAGGGCTGGGGACAGGGAGGTACGAGCAGTACTTC
CASSLEGLGTGRYEQYF
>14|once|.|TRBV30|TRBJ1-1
TGTGCCTGGGTGAGAAAGGGTTTGAACACTGAAGCTTTCTTT
CAWVRKGLNTEAFF
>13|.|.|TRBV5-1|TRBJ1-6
TGCGCCAGCAGCTTGGAAGTGAATTCACCCCTCCACTTT
CASSLEVNSPLHF
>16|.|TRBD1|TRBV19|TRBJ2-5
TGTGCCAGTAGTACCCTCCGGGACAGGGCGGTGGAGACCCAGTACTTC
CASSTLRDRAVETQYF
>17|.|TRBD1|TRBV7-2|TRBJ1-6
TGTGCCAGCAGCGCGACAGGGGGCGGCTCCTATAATTCACCCCTCCACTTT
CASSATGGGSYNSPLHF
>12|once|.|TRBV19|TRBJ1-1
TGTGCCAGTGCGTCACAGGGCCTTGAAGCTTTCTTT
CASASQGLEAFF
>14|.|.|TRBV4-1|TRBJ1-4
TGCGCCAGCAGCCAAGTCGCAACTAATGAAAAACTGTTTTTT
CASSQVATNEKLFF
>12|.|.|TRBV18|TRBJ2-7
TGTGCCAGCTCACGGGACCCTTACGAGCAGTACTTC
CASSRDPYEQYF
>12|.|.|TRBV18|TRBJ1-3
TGTGCCAGCTCGCCCTTTGGAAACACCATATATTTT
CASSPFGNTIYF